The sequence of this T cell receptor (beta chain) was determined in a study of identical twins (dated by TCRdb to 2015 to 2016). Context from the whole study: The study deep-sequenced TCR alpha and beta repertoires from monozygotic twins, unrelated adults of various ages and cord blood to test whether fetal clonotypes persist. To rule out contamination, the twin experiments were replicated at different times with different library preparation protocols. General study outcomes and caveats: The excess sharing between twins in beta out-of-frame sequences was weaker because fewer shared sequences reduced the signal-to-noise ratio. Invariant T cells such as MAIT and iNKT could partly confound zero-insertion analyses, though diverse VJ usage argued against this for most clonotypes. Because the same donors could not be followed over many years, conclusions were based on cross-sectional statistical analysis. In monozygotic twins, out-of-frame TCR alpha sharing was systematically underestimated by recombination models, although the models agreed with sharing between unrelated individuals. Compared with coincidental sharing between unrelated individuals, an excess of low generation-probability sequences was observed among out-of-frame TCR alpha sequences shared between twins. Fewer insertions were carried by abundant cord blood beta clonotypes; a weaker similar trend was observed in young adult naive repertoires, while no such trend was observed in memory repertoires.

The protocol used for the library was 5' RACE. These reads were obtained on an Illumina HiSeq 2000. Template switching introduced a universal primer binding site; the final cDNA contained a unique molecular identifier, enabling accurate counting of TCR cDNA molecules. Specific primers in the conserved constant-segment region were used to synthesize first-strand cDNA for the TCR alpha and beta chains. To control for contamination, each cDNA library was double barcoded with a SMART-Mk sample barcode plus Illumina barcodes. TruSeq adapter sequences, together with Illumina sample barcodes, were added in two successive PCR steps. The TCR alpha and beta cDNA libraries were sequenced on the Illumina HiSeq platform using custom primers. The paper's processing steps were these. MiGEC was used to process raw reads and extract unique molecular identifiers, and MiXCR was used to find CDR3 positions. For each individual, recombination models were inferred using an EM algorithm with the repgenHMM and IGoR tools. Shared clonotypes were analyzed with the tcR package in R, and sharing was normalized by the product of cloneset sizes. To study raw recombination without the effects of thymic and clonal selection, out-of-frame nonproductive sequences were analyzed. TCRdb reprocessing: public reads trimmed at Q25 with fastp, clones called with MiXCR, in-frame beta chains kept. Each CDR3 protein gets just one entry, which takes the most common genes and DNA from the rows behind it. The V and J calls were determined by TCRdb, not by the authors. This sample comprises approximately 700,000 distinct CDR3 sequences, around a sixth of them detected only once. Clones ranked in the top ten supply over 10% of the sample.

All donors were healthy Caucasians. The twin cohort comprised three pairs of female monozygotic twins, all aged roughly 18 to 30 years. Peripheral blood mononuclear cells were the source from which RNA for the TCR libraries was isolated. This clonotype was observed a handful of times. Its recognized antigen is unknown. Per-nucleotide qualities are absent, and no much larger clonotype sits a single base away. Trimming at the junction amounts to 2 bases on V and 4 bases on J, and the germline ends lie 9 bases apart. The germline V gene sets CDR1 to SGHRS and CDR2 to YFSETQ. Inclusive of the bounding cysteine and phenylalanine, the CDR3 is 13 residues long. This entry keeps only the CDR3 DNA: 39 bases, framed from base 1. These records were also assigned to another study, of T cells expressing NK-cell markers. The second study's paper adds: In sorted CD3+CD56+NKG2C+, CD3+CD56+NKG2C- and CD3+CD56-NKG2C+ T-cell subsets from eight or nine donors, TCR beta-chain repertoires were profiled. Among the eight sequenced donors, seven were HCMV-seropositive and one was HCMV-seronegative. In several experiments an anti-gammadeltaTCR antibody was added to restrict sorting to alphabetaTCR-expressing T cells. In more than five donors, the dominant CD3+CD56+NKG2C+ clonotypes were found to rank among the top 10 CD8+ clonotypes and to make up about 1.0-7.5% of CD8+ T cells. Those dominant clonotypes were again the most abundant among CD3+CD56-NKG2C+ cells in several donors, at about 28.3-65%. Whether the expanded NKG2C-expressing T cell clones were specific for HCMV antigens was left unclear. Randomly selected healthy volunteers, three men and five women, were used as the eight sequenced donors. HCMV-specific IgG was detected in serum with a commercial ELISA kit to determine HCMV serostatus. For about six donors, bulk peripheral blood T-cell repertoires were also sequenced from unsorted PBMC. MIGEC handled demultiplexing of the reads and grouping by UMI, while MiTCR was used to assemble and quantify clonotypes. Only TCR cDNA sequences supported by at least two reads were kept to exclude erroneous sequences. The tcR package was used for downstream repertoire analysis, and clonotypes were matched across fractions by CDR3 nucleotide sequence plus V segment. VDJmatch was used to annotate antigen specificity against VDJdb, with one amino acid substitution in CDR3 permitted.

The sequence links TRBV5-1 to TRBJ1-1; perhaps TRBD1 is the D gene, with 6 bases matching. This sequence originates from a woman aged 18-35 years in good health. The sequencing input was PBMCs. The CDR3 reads CASSFRDITEAFF. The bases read TGCGCCAGCAGCTTCCGGGACATCACTGAAGCTTTCTTT.